This T cell receptor (beta chain) was observed in a study of shared clonotypes between healthy human individuals. Adults of Caucasian background living in Nashville, Tennessee made up all donors. With V trimmed by 8 bases and J by 2 bases, 4 bases remained unmatched. CDR1 LGHNT and CDR2 FRNRAP come from the germline V gene. This CDR3 is built from 13 residues. There are a few counts of this clone. Generated by immunoSEQ multiplex PCR, the TCRdb table keeps only in-frame clones and is missing some. Of 950,000 to 1,300,000 clones listed, about 75% were seen once; the top ten hold approximately 1.5%. The chain is built from TRBV12-5 and TRBJ2-3; TRBD2 aligns across 7 bases. The sequence was obtained from a man aged 18 to 35 in good health. The material sequenced was memory CD4+ T cells sorted from blood. Subset defined: CD45RA-negative fraction. CDR3 nucleotides: TGTGCTAGTTTGCGGGGGAACACAGATACGCAGTATTTT. It encodes CASLRGNTDTQYF. The full variable domain, with the rest looked up from reference TRBV12-5 and TRBJ2-3, is DARVTQTPRHKVTEMGQEVTMRCQPILGHNTVFWYRQTMMQGLELLAYFRNRAPLDDSGMPKDRFSAEMPDATLATLKIQPSEPRDSAVYFCASLRGNTDTQYFGPGTRLTVL.